The next 19 T cell receptor beta chains were all read from a single sample in a study of early T cells in non-severe SARS-CoV-2 infection. TCRdb independently ran MiXCR on the 5' RACE reads; one entry per CDR3 protein. The sample includes 30,000 to 40,000 distinct CDR3 sequences, around 6% of them seen just once. Sequencing was performed on whole blood, taken at baseline. These receptors were taken from an adult who was a healthcare worker with PCR-confirmed SARS-CoV-2 infection or an uninfected control (not recorded which).

This clonotype was recorded at least ten times. The rearrangement uses TRBV29-1 and TRBJ1-1; no clear D gene. CDR1 is SQVTM and CDR2 is ANQGSEA in the germline V gene. The CDR3 contains 11 residues. V was clipped by 4 bases and J by 1 base, with 4 bases between them. CDR3 sequence reads: CSVAKNTEAFF. CDR3 DNA: TGCAGCGTTGCCAAGAACACTGAAGCTTTCTTT.

This clonotype appeared many times. This sequence joins TRBV29-1 and TRBJ1-2; 8 nucleotides align to TRBD1. The junction had 10 bases not matched to a gene; V was cut back by 8 bases and J by 11 bases. This CDR3 has 11 amino acids. Germline CDR1 is SQVTM and CDR2 is ANQGSEA. The CDR3 DNA reads TGCAGCTTCAGGACAGGGCCAAGTTACACCTTC. Residues: CSFRTGPSYTF.

This clonotype showed up many times. This sequence joins TRBV6-2 or TRBV6-3 and TRBJ1-1, with D hard to call. V was trimmed by 5 bases and J by 3 bases, leaving 7 bases between them. The germline CDR1 and CDR2 sequences are MNHEY and SVGEGT. The CDR3 has 12 amino acids. CDR3 DNA sequence: TGTGCCAGCAGTGTTGGGGACACTGAAGCTTTCTTT. Its protein is CASSVGDTEAFF.

This clonotype was counted a few times. This chain connects TRBV7-9 to TRBJ2-1; D call uncertain. V lost 3 bases and J lost 2, with 11 bases in between. CDR3 length equals 15 residues. The germline CDR1 and CDR2 sequences are SEHNR and FQNEAQ (reference sequence). This chain's CDR3 is CASSFTGGTYNEQFF. DNA of the CDR3: TGTGCCAGCAGCTTCACGGGCGGAACCTACAATGAGCAGTTCTTC.

This chain joins TRBV29-1 and TRBJ2-1; weak D call: TRBD2 (6 bases). The V gene lost 8 bases and the J gene lost 2 bases, with 16 bases spanning the gap. CDR1 SQVTM and CDR2 ANQGSEA come from the germline V gene. The CDR3 totals 14 residues. The CDR3 DNA is TGCAGCTCGTGGGGGGAGCTGGCCTACAATGAGCAGTTCTTC. Encoded protein: CSSWGELAYNEQFF.

By sample share, this clonotype is medium-sized. V usage is TRBV4-3 and J usage is TRBJ1-6, with 10 bases fitting TRBD1. With V trimmed by 0 bases and J by 10 bases, 3 bases remained unmatched. Germline CDR1 reads LGHNA; CDR2 reads YSLEER. The CDR3 runs 15 residues. The chain's CDR3 is CASSQDGTGVSPLHF. In nucleotides, the CDR3 is TGCGCCAGCAGCCAAGATGGGACAGGGGTATCACCCCTCCACTTT.

This clonotype was observed many times. V usage is TRBV9 and J usage is TRBJ2-1; 9 nucleotides align to TRBD2. J lost 2 bases, V lost 4 bases, and 7 bases had no gene match. The CDR3 totals 16 residues. Looked up from germline, CDR1 is SGDLS and CDR2 is YYNGEE. This CDR3 is CASSPQSGRPYNEQFF. As DNA, the CDR3 is TGTGCCAGCAGCCCTCAGAGCGGGAGGCCCTACAATGAGCAGTTCTTC.

The chain recombines TRBV9 with TRBJ2-3; 14 positions match TRBD2. This CDR3 is 16 amino acids long. Germline V gene sequence: CDR1 SGDLS, CDR2 YYNGEE. The V and J ends lost 6 bases and 5 bases, in that order; junction bases with no gene match: 8. The CDR3 DNA follows: TGTGCCAGCAAAGGGACTAGCGGGAGTGAGATAGATACGCAGTATTTT. As protein: CASKGTSGSEIDTQYF.

The gene calls are TRBV4-3 and TRBJ2-4; TRBD2 agrees at 11 bases. This CDR3 is built from 21 residues. Germline loops: CDR1 LGHNA, CDR2 YSLEER. With V trimmed by 3 bases and J by 1 base, 17 bases remained unmatched. The CDR3 DNA reads TGCGCCAGCAGCCATCATAGCGGGGGGGCTTCTTTTCTCCTGGCCAAAAACATTCAGTACTTC. Its protein is CASSHHSGGASFLLAKNIQYF.

This clonotype counts as medium-sized (0.01 to 0.1%). V gene TRBV6-4 combines with J gene TRBJ2-3; D call uncertain. Trimming took 2 bases from V and 0 from J, leaving 3 bases between them. The germline gives CDR1 MRHNA, CDR2 SNTAGT. The CDR3 runs 13 residues. The CDR3 nucleotides are TGTGCCAGCAGTGACGGGAGCACAGATACGCAGTATTTT. It translates to CASSDGSTDTQYF.

This clonotype was counted many times. The chain couples TRBV5-6 to TRBJ2-7, with D unresolved. Germline CDR1 SGHDT, CDR2 YYEEEE. The CDR3 runs to 14 residues. V was clipped by 0 bases and J by 5 bases, with 12 bases between them. CDR3 in amino acids: CASSLGQVLDEQYF. As DNA, the CDR3 is TGTGCCAGCAGCTTGGGCCAGGTGCTCGACGAGCAGTACTTC.

This clonotype was counted between two and nine times. The chain recombines TRBV6-2 or TRBV6-3 with TRBJ2-7; TRBD2 matches 7 bases. The CDR3 runs to 13 residues. CDR1 and CDR2 from the germline V gene are MNHEY and SVGEGT. V lost 4 bases, J lost 7 bases, and 7 bases stayed unmatched. In nucleotides, the CDR3 is TGTGCCAGCAGTTCCCGCACCGGGGGGGAGCAGTACTTC. Protein: CASSSRTGGEQYF.

The table lists this clonotype with many counts. The chain carries TRBV20-1 and TRBJ1-2; 7 nucleotides agree with TRBD1. Germline V CDR1 and CDR2: DFQATT, SNEGSKA (reference sequence). V shed 5 bases and J 6 bases; nucleotides not matched to a gene: 12. The CDR3 has 14 residues. Written as DNA, the CDR3 is TGCAGTGCTGGACCAGGGGGGCATAGTCATGGCTACACCTTC. Amino acids: CSAGPGGHSHGYTF.

The chain links TRBV28 to TRBJ2-7; D is uncertain. Trimming removed 3 bases from V and 5 bases from J, with 2 bases in between. Germline loops: CDR1 MDHEN, CDR2 SYDVKM. The CDR3 is 10 amino acids. The CDR3 sequence is CASSLNEQYF. The CDR3 region has the DNA TGTGCCAGCAGTTTGAACGAGCAGTACTTC.

This clonotype has a count of ten or more. This chain links TRBV20-1 with TRBJ2-3; 7 bases match TRBD2. After removal of 3 bases from V and 4 bases from J, the junction contained 7 bases not matched to a gene. Germline CDR1 is DFQATT and CDR2 is SNEGSKA (reference sequence). CDR3 length: 14 residues. The CDR3 sequence is CSARTSFSPDTQYF. CDR3 in DNA: TGCAGTGCTAGGACTAGCTTTTCCCCAGATACGCAGTATTTT.

The J gene is TRBJ2-3, the V gene TRBV5-4; D ambiguous. CDR3 length: 13 amino acids. Trimming took off 1 base at V and 12 bases at J, with 15 bases between the two ends. The germline gives CDR1 SGHNT, CDR2 YYREEE (reference sequence). This chain's CDR3 is CASSLLGQLFQYF. CDR3 sequence (DNA): TGTGCCAGCAGCTTGCTCGGGCAGTTATTTCAGTATTTT.

The rearrangement joins TRBV7-9 to TRBJ1-1; D is uncertain. Germline V gives CDR1 SEHNR, CDR2 FQNEAQ (reference sequence). The germline V and J ends were trimmed by 4 bases and 7 bases, with 16 bases remaining between them. This CDR3 region has 14 residues. CDR3 in DNA: TGTGCCAGCAGCTGGGAAATGGTGGCCCTTGAAGCTTTCTTT. This encodes CASSWEMVALEAFF. The full variable domain, in which reference TRBV7-9 and TRBJ1-1 provide the parts outside the CDR3, is DTGVSQNPRHKITKRGQNVTFRCDPISEHNRLYWYRQTLGQGPEFLTYFQNEAQLEKSRLLSDRFSAERPKGSFSTLEIQRTEQGDSAMYLCASSWEMVALEAFFGQGTRLTVV.

This clonotype has at least ten counts. The rearrangement uses TRBV6-5 and TRBJ1-2, with D possibly being TRBD1 (5 bases). The CDR3 runs 14 residues. The germline CDR1 and CDR2 sequences are MNHEY and SVGAGI. The ends were cut back, 7 bases at V and 0 bases at J, with 12 bases in the middle. The CDR3 loop reads CASKVQETNYGYTF. DNA for the CDR3: TGTGCCAGCAAAGTACAGGAGACTAACTATGGCTACACCTTC.

In this sample, this clonotype turned up many times. CDR3 residues: CASSLQDRDRVKNEQFF. CDR3 nucleotide sequence: TGTGCCAGCTCACTCCAAGACCGGGACAGGGTGAAGAATGAGCAGTTCTTC. This chain joins TRBV18 and TRBJ2-1; 9 nucleotides agree with TRBD1. Germline V gene lookup returns CDR1 KGHSH and CDR2 LQKENI. CDR3 length: 17 residues. The V and J ends lost 4 bases and 7 bases, in that order; junction bases with no gene match: 14.